These 31 T cell receptor beta chains were sequenced from one sample in a study of T cell changes during pregnancy in multiple sclerosis. Method: immunoSEQ multiplex PCR; TCRdb's copy keeps in-frame clones and lacks some. The repertoire holds approximately 110,000 clones, with just over 90% as singletons. The source material was peripheral blood, sampled after pregnancy. Receptors originate from a female donor with multiple sclerosis, enrolled in a pregnancy study.

The chain links TRBV6-5 to TRBJ2-5; weak D call: TRBD1 (6 bases). Germline V gene lookup returns CDR1 MNHEY and CDR2 SVGAGI. V lost 9 bases and J 5 bases, leaving 16 bases between the germline ends. There are 13 residues in the CDR3. In nucleotides, the CDR3 is TGTGCCAGTTCCATCAGGGGTTGGGAGACCCAGTACTTC. Amino acids: CASSIRGWETQYF.

This chain uses TRBV19 with TRBJ2-7, with 9 nucleotides matching TRBD1. The germline CDR1 and CDR2 sequences are LNHDA and SQIVND (reference sequence). This CDR3 comprises 15 residues. V was clipped by 4 bases and J by 1 base; unmatched bases: 5. CDR3 nucleotide sequence: TGTGCCAGTAGTAAAAAACAGGGGGCGTCCTACGAGCAGTACTTC. Translation: CASSKKQGASYEQYF.

The rearrangement uses TRBV27 and TRBJ2-2; D perhaps matches TRBD1 (6 bases). The CDR3 loop spans 17 amino acids. Germline CDR1 MNHEY, CDR2 SMNVEV (reference sequence). Between the trimmed V and J ends, which lost 6 bases and 0 bases, there was a span of 17 bases. For the CDR3, the DNA is TGTGCCAGCAGCCCCCTAAGTGGGACACCGAACACCGGGGAGCTGTTTTTT. Translation: CASSPLSGTPNTGELFF.

This clone was observed a single time. This chain uses TRBV6-5 with TRBJ1-2; 11 bases align to TRBD1. CDR1 and CDR2 (germline): MNHEY, SVGAGI. The V segment lost 2 bases and the J segment 7 bases; nucleotides outside the gene matches: 9. CDR3 length: 16 amino acids. The CDR3 is CASSYTFGQGALGYTF. CDR3 coding DNA: TGTGCCAGCAGTTACACCTTCGGACAGGGGGCGCTTGGCTACACCTTC.

The chain combines TRBV19 with TRBJ1-1; 7 nucleotides agree with TRBD1. This CDR3 is 16 amino acids long. With V trimmed by 7 bases and J by 2 bases, 13 bases remained unmatched. Germline CDR1 LNHDA, CDR2 SQIVND (reference sequence). CDR3 bases: TGTGCCAGTACTAAATACGAGGGGACAGCAAACACTGAAGCTTTCTTT. Translating it yields CASTKYEGTANTEAFF.

The CDR3 nucleotides read TGTGCCAGCAGCTTCGGACAGTATAGCAATCAGCCCCAGCATTTT. This codes for CASSFGQYSNQPQHF. J is TRBJ1-5 and V is TRBV5-6; tentative D call: TRBD1 (6 bases). The V end lost 2 bases, the J end lost 0 bases, and 9 bases lay between the germline ends. The CDR3 is 15 residues long. Germline CDR1 and CDR2: SGHDT and YYEEEE.

This clone was counted only a few times. The chain has TRBV9 and TRBJ1-2; TRBD1 is a possible D gene (6 bases). The CDR3 loop spans 15 amino acids. From germline, CDR1 is SGDLS and CDR2 YYNGEE. Trimming took 2 bases from V and 9 from J, leaving 20 bases between them. The CDR3 spells CASSVDGGPGRSYTF. DNA of the CDR3: TGTGCCAGCAGCGTCGACGGGGGGCCAGGTCGAAGCTACACCTTC.

The CDR3 loop is CASSSGQVGYTF. The CDR3 DNA follows: TGTGCCAGCAGCTCAGGACAGGTTGGCTACACCTTC. V is TRBV9 and J is TRBJ1-2; 7 positions match TRBD1. Trimming removed 4 bases from V and 7 bases from J; junction bases left unmatched: 4. Germline-derived CDR1 and CDR2 are SGDLS and YYNGEE. This CDR3 contains 12 residues.

The chain has TRBV7-8 and TRBJ2-5; 11 positions agree with TRBD2. The ends lost 5 bases at V and 2 bases at J; junction bases unmatched: 7. The CDR3 runs 16 residues. From germline, CDR1 is SGHVS and CDR2 FQNEAQ. As DNA, the CDR3 is TGTGCCAGCAGCCCTCAACTAGCGGGGGTACAAGAGACCCAGTACTTC. This codes for CASSPQLAGVQETQYF.

This chain uses TRBV6-5 with TRBJ2-2; D possibly corresponds to TRBD2 (5 bases). V shed 6 bases and J shed 8 bases, with 16 bases lying between them. Germline CDR1 and CDR2: MNHEY and SVGAGI. The CDR3 spans 14 residues. The CDR3 loop is CASRAPSLAGELFF. In DNA, the CDR3 is TGTGCCAGCAGAGCCCCCAGTTTAGCGGGGGAGCTGTTTTTT.

In DNA form, the CDR3 reads TGTGCCAGCAGCGTAGCAGGCGGGGCTAATGAAAAACTGTTTTTT. Translated: CASSVAGGANEKLFF. The V and J genes are TRBV9 and TRBJ1-4; no clear D. Germline loops: CDR1 SGDLS, CDR2 YYNGEE. CDR3 length: 15 amino acids. Trimming removed 0 bases at V and 3 bases at J, with 9 bases between.

This rearrangement joins TRBV7-9 to TRBJ1-6, with D unresolved. The V end lost 1 base, the J end lost 14 bases, and 12 bases lay between the germline ends. The CDR3 totals 13 residues. CDR1 and CDR2 (germline): SEHNR, FQNEAQ (reference sequence). DNA of the CDR3: TGTGCCAGCAGCTTAGGGGCCGCTGCCGCCCTCCACTTT. This translates into CASSLGAAAALHF.

The V call is TRBV7-6, the J call TRBJ2-1; weak D call: TRBD1 (5 bases). This CDR3 comprises 13 residues. V gave up 1 base and J gave up 5 bases, with 6 bases separating them. CDR1 and CDR2 from the germline V gene are SGHVS and FNYEAQ. CDR3 sequence: CASSLGRDNEQFF. CDR3 bases: TGTGCCAGCAGCTTAGGCAGGGACAATGAGCAGTTCTTC.

This chain links TRBV7-2 with TRBJ1-1, with D hard to call. CDR3 length: 15 residues. Germline V gives CDR1 SGHTA, CDR2 FQGNSA. Trimming pared 1 base from V and 5 bases from J, leaving 14 bases between. The chain's CDR3 is CASSLGPSLRTEAFF. CDR3 in DNA: TGTGCCAGCAGCTTAGGCCCTTCGCTTCGGACTGAAGCTTTCTTT.

V usage is TRBV7-9 and J usage is TRBJ1-3; tentatively, D is TRBD1 (6 bases). CDR1 is SEHNR, CDR2 FQNEAQ, per germline (reference sequence). V shed 4 bases and J shed 0 bases, with 16 bases lying between them. The CDR3 is made up of 17 amino acids. DNA for the CDR3: TGTGCCAGCAGCTCTGAACAGGGAAAGGACTCTGGAAACACCATATATTTT. Residues: CASSSEQGKDSGNTIYF.

This chain links TRBV5-1 with TRBJ2-3; D unclear. V was pared by 4 bases and J by 0 bases, with 15 bases between. Germline V gene lookup returns CDR1 SGHRS and CDR2 YFSETQ. This CDR3 contains 16 residues. The CDR3 spells CASSKTQATSTDTQYF. For the CDR3, the DNA is TGCGCCAGCAGCAAGACCCAAGCGACTAGCACAGATACGCAGTATTTT.

The chain joins TRBV23-1 to TRBJ2-1; D perhaps matches TRBD1 (6 bases). TRBV23-1 is assigned to the ORF class and has an uncertain function. This CDR3 has 12 amino acids. The V and J ends lost 11 bases and 4 bases respectively, with 12 bases between them. The CDR3 nucleotides read TGCGCCGGCCCCGGACAGTACAATGAGCAGTTCTTC. It encodes CAGPGQYNEQFF.

The chain recombines TRBV9 with TRBJ1-3; D unclear. V dropped 0 bases and J dropped 0 bases, with 7 bases sitting between them. Germline CDR1 is SGDLS and CDR2 is YYNGEE. The CDR3 totals 15 residues. The CDR3 DNA reads as TGTGCCAGCAGCGTAGAAACAACCTCTGGAAACACCATATATTTT. Residues: CASSVETTSGNTIYF.

The gene calls are TRBV5-1 and TRBJ2-5; the match to TRBD1 covers 8 bases. The CDR3 contains 15 residues. With 0 bases clipped from V and 5 bases from J, the junction kept 6 bases outside the gene matches. Germline V CDR1 and CDR2: SGHRS, YFSETQ. CDR3 bases: TGCGCCAGCAGCTTGGATCAGGGGGCAGGGGAGACCCAGTACTTC. Translation gives CASSLDQGAGETQYF.

The J gene is TRBJ2-2, the V gene TRBV5-6; 9 bases fit TRBD2. After removal of 0 bases from V and 4 bases from J, the junction contained 4 bases not matched to a gene. This CDR3 has 16 residues. CDR1 and CDR2 from the germline V gene are SGHDT and YYEEEE. In DNA form, the CDR3 reads TGTGCCAGCAGCTTGGGGGTAGCGGGAGCCACCGGGGAGCTGTTTTTT. Residues: CASSLGVAGATGELFF.

The rearrangement links TRBV5-1 to TRBJ1-6; 7 nucleotides align to TRBD1. This CDR3 contains 14 residues. From germline, CDR1 is SGHRS and CDR2 YFSETQ. V gave up 3 bases and J gave up 6 bases; unmatched junction bases: 3. CDR3 protein: CASSSTGFNSPLHF. The CDR3 DNA follows: TGCGCCAGCAGCTCGACAGGGTTTAATTCACCCCTCCACTTT.

The CDR3 loop reads CASSPGQGSEKLFF. The DNA of the CDR3 is TGCGCCAGCAGCCCGGGACAGGGAAGTGAAAAACTGTTTTTT. The genes are TRBV5-1 and TRBJ1-4, with 9 bases that match TRBD1. V lost 4 bases and J lost 7; bases outside the gene matches: 5. The V gene's germline CDR1 is SGHRS and CDR2 YFSETQ. This CDR3 comprises 14 residues.

The J gene is TRBJ1-1, the V gene TRBV11-2, with D maybe TRBD1 (6 bases). From germline, CDR1 is SGHAT and CDR2 FQNNGV. The V and J ends lost 0 bases and 7 bases respectively, with 15 bases between them. This CDR3 is built from 15 residues. This chain's CDR3 is CASSLDRTEVDEAFF. CDR3 in DNA: TGTGCCAGCAGCTTAGACAGGACAGAGGTGGATGAAGCTTTCTTT.

This rearrangement joins TRBV7-9 to TRBJ2-7; the D is unclear. This CDR3 region has 13 residues. Germline CDR1 reads SEHNR; CDR2 reads FQNEAQ (reference sequence). The V end lost 6 bases, the J end lost 5 bases, and 14 bases lay between the germline ends. CDR3 protein: CASRPRLGDEQYF. In nucleotides, the CDR3 is TGTGCCAGCAGACCAAGGTTGGGCGACGAGCAGTACTTC.

This sequence joins TRBV7-9 and TRBJ2-7; D ambiguous. V was cut by 6 bases and J by 3 bases, with 9 bases left in between. The CDR3 totals 12 residues. The germline V gene encodes CDR1 SEHNR and CDR2 FQNEAQ (reference sequence). The CDR3 sequence is CASSLPGYEQYF. The CDR3 nucleotides are TGTGCCAGCAGTTTACCGGGCTACGAGCAGTACTTC.

This clone appeared once. This chain links TRBV19 with TRBJ1-3; D not resolved. Germline V CDR1 and CDR2: LNHDA, SQIVND (reference sequence). The germline V and J ends were trimmed by 5 bases and 0 bases, with 8 bases remaining between them. This CDR3 has 14 residues. CDR3 amino acids: CASSWSYSGNTIYF. In DNA form, the CDR3 reads TGTGCCAGTAGTTGGAGTTACTCTGGAAACACCATATATTTT.

The V and J genes are TRBV4-2 and TRBJ2-5; D may be TRBD2 (5 bases). The CDR3 has 15 residues. The germline CDR1 and CDR2 sequences are LGHNA and YNFKEQ. The V and J ends lost 0 bases and 5 bases respectively, with 13 bases between them. CDR3 DNA sequence: TGTGCCAGCAGCCAAGATCCGGCTAGCTGGGAGACCCAGTACTTC. Translating it yields CASSQDPASWETQYF.

The genes are TRBV20-1 and TRBJ2-1, with D possibly being TRBD1 (6 bases). This CDR3 has 11 residues. Trimming took 7 bases from V and 4 from J, leaving 8 bases between them. From germline, CDR1 is DFQATT and CDR2 SNEGSKA (reference sequence). For the CDR3, the DNA is TGCAGTGGGGGGCCGTACAATGAGCAGTTCTTC. Protein: CSGGPYNEQFF.

This clone was seen only a few times. The chain joins TRBV5-6 to TRBJ1-3; 7 bases are a match to TRBD1. The CDR3 spans 11 residues. Germline lookup yields CDR1 SGHDT and CDR2 YYEEEE. The junction had 3 bases not matched to a gene; V was cut back by 7 bases and J by 8 bases. In DNA, the CDR3 is TGTGCCAGCCATACAGGGGACACCATATATTTT. The encoded protein is CASHTGDTIYF.

The V and J genes are TRBV7-2 and TRBJ2-3; TRBD1 might be the D (5 bases). CDR3 length equals 17 residues. CDR1 is SGHTA, CDR2 FQGNSA, per germline. Trimming took 0 bases from V and 3 from J, leaving 16 bases between them. The CDR3 sequence: CASSLARGRVLTDTQYF. Written as DNA, the CDR3 is TGTGCCAGCAGCTTAGCAAGAGGCAGGGTATTAACAGATACGCAGTATTTT.

This chain links TRBV29-1 with TRBJ1-2; a weak D match, TRBD1 (6 bases). V lost 0 bases, J lost 7 bases, and 18 bases lay in between. CDR1 is SQVTM and CDR2 is ANQGSEA in the germline V gene. The CDR3 sequence is 15 residues long. The CDR3 DNA sequence: TGCAGCGTTGAAGAATTCCAGGATTCACAGGGTGGCTACACCTTC. As protein: CSVEEFQDSQGGYTF.